This entry lists 29 T cell receptor beta chains sequenced from one sample in a study of cytomegalovirus exposure and HLA in healthy donors. Researchers ran the PCR with 60 Vbeta and 13 Jbeta primers. The repertoire was sequenced with immunoSEQ multiplex PCR; TCRdb's copy has only in-frame clones and lacks some. The data contain some 150,000 clones, 80% to 85% of them singletons. The specimen was PBMCs. The source of these receptors is a boy aged 2-15 years in good health and CMV-seronegative.

The V gene is TRBV6-1, the J gene TRBJ2-1; possibly TRBD2 for D (5 bases). The CDR3 covers 13 residues. CDR1 is MNHNS, CDR2 SASEGT, per germline. V gave up 1 base and J gave up 15 bases, with 16 bases separating them. CDR3 region: CASSEGTDGYRFF. The CDR3 coding sequence is TGTGCCAGCAGTGAAGGGACTGATGGCTACCGGTTCTTC.

The chain joins TRBV11-1 to TRBJ2-7; the match to TRBD1 covers 7 bases. Trimming took 2 bases from V and 5 from J; bases not matched to a gene: 3. Germline values: CDR1 SGHAT, CDR2 FQDESV (reference sequence). This CDR3 has 13 residues. CDR3 sequence: CASSLNRGDEQYF. In DNA form, the CDR3 reads TGTGCCAGCAGCTTAAACAGGGGTGACGAGCAGTACTTC.

V gene TRBV28 combines with J gene TRBJ1-1, with 7 positions matching TRBD1. CDR1 and CDR2 (germline): MDHEN, SYDVKM. The CDR3 sequence is 14 residues long. Losses at the gene ends were 5 bases for V and 1 base for J; bases not matched to a gene: 4. The CDR3 sequence: CASSLGQANTEAFF. CDR3 DNA: TGTGCCAGCAGTCTCGGACAGGCGAACACTGAAGCTTTCTTT.

This chain links TRBV4-1 with TRBJ2-5; D ambiguous. This CDR3 is 13 amino acids long. In germline, CDR1 is MGHRA, CDR2 YSYEKL. V was pared by 8 bases and J by 2 bases, with 12 bases between. The CDR3 DNA reads as TGCGCCAGCTCGACGCAGGCTCAAGAGACCCAGTACTTC. Residues: CASSTQAQETQYF.

The chain recombines TRBV5-1 with TRBJ1-1; D is undetermined. CDR3 length: 16 residues. Trimming stripped 0 bases from V and 4 bases from J, with 16 bases between. Germline CDR1 is SGHRS and CDR2 is YFSETQ. This CDR3 reads CASSLGSAGAATEAFF. CDR3 DNA: TGCGCCAGCAGCTTGGGGTCAGCCGGTGCGGCCACTGAAGCTTTCTTT.

V gene TRBV7-9 combines with J gene TRBJ2-6, with D possibly being TRBD1 (6 bases). CDR1 and CDR2 (germline): SEHNR, FQNEAQ (reference sequence). Between the trimmed V and J ends, which lost 5 bases and 4 bases, there was a span of 18 bases. CDR3 length equals 17 residues. CDR3 DNA: TGTGCCAGCAGCATACCAGGGGCCCCGTCCGGGGCCAACGTCCTGACTTTC. This codes for CASSIPGAPSGANVLTF.

The chain combines TRBV18 with TRBJ2-5; D remains unclear. V gave up 3 bases and J gave up 2 bases, with 13 bases separating them. The V gene's germline CDR1 is KGHSH and CDR2 LQKENI. The CDR3 sequence is 15 residues long. The CDR3 here is CASSPNPLSQETQYF. CDR3 in DNA: TGTGCCAGCTCACCGAACCCCCTTAGTCAAGAGACCCAGTACTTC.

This chain joins TRBV7-6 and TRBJ1-2, with D uncertain. CDR3 size: 12 residues. Between the trimmed V and J ends, which lost 2 bases and 7 bases, there was a span of 8 bases. CDR1 and CDR2 from the germline V gene are SGHVS and FNYEAQ. The DNA of the CDR3 is TGTGCCAGCAGCTTACAGTCAGGTGGCTACACCTTC. It is translated as CASSLQSGGYTF.

This rearrangement joins TRBV11-3 to TRBJ2-1; D may be TRBD2 (6 bases). Germline CDR1 is SGHNT and CDR2 is YENEEA. Trimming cost V 3 bases and J 10 bases, with 10 bases left between them. The CDR3 extends over 12 amino acids. The CDR3 loop reads CASSLGLTEQFF. In DNA, the CDR3 is TGTGCCAGCAGCTTGGGACTCACGGAGCAGTTCTTC. Complete variable domain (other parts from reference TRBV11-3 and TRBJ2-1): EAGVVQSPRYKIIEKKQPVAFWCNPISGHNTLYWYLQNLGQGPELLIRYENEEAVDDSQLPKDRFSAERLKGVDSTLKIQPAELGDSAVYLCASSLGLTEQFFGPGTRLTVL.

The chain links TRBV29-1 to TRBJ2-7, with 10 bases that match TRBD1. CDR1 SQVTM and CDR2 ANQGSEA come from the germline V gene. CDR3 length: 13 amino acids. Trimming cost V 1 base and J 6 bases; bases outside gene matches: 3. CDR3 protein: CSVEVRTGGEQYF. DNA for the CDR3: TGCAGCGTTGAAGTTAGGACAGGGGGCGAGCAGTACTTC.

The rearrangement uses TRBV6-5 and TRBJ2-2, with a possible D match to TRBD1 (6 bases). The V gene lost 5 bases and the J gene lost 0 bases, with 7 bases spanning the gap. The CDR3 loop spans 14 amino acids. Per the germline V gene, CDR1 is MNHEY and CDR2 is SVGAGI. The CDR3 region is CASSRTANTGELFF. In DNA form, the CDR3 reads TGTGCCAGCAGTCGGACAGCGAACACCGGGGAGCTGTTTTTT.

The chain combines TRBV7-3 with TRBJ2-7, with 11 bases that match TRBD1. The CDR3 consists of 14 residues. Germline CDR1 SGHTA, CDR2 FQGTGA. V lost 4 bases to trimming and J lost 3 bases; unmatched junction nucleotides: 2. This CDR3 reads CASSSGTGGYEQYF. CDR3 DNA sequence: TGTGCCAGCAGCTCCGGGACAGGGGGCTACGAGCAGTACTTC.

This clone was seen a handful of times. The rearrangement joins TRBV28 to TRBJ2-3, with D perhaps TRBD2 (5 bases). CDR1 and CDR2 (germline): MDHEN, SYDVKM. V was shortened by 4 bases and J by 5 bases, with 10 bases between the two germline ends. This CDR3 is 13 amino acids long. The CDR3 bases are TGTGCCAGCAGTTCGGGGTTGAGAGATACGCAGTATTTT. It yields the protein CASSSGLRDTQYF.

V and J are TRBV28 and TRBJ1-1; no clear D gene. CDR1 and CDR2 (germline): MDHEN, SYDVKM. CDR3 length: 12 residues. Trimming took off 3 bases at V and 9 bases at J, with 11 bases between the two ends. The CDR3 here is CASSFNTEKAFF. The CDR3 nucleotides read TGTGCCAGCAGTTTCAACACGGAGAAAGCTTTCTTT.

CDR3 in amino acids: CATSSDRSNQPQHF. In nucleotides, the CDR3 is TGTGCCACCAGCAGCGACAGAAGCAATCAGCCCCAGCATTTT. The rearrangement links TRBV15 to TRBJ1-5, with a possible D match to TRBD1 (5 bases). V dropped 3 bases and J dropped 1 base, with 7 bases sitting between them. There are 14 residues in the CDR3. Germline V CDR1 and CDR2: LNHNV, YYDKDF (reference sequence).

This chain links TRBV11-2 with TRBJ1-1, with 8 nucleotides matching TRBD1. Germline V gives CDR1 SGHAT, CDR2 FQNNGV. The junction had 13 bases not matched to a gene; V was cut back by 4 bases and J by 0 bases. This CDR3 has 18 residues. The CDR3 sequence is CASSWARGLDPMNTEAFF. CDR3 in DNA: TGTGCCAGCAGCTGGGCCAGGGGGCTAGACCCCATGAACACTGAAGCTTTCTTT.

The rearrangement links TRBV29-1 to TRBJ2-1, with TRBD2 matching over 7 bases. This CDR3 has 12 amino acids. CDR1 and CDR2 from the germline V gene are SQVTM and ANQGSEA. Unmatched junction bases numbered 6, after V lost 8 bases and J lost 5 bases. In DNA form, the CDR3 reads TGCAGCTTCGGGGACTACCACAATGAGCAGTTCTTC. It yields the protein CSFGDYHNEQFF.

The V and J genes are TRBV27 and TRBJ1-2, with 7 bases identical to TRBD1. V lost 6 bases and J lost 7; bases outside the gene matches: 11. This CDR3 is 14 amino acids long. The germline V gene has CDR1 MNHEY and CDR2 SMNVEV (reference sequence). In DNA, the CDR3 is TGTGCCAGCAGGTCAGTACAGGGGATACTTGGCTACACCTTC. It codes for CASRSVQGILGYTF.

The chain recombines TRBV6-1 with TRBJ2-2, with D perhaps TRBD1 (5 bases). Germline CDR1 MNHNS, CDR2 SASEGT. CDR3 length equals 13 residues. V was shortened by 6 bases and J by 6 bases, with 11 bases between the two germline ends. The CDR3 bases are TGTGCCAGCAGAGCCAGGGATCCCGGGGAGCTGTTTTTT. It is translated as CASRARDPGELFF.

V and J are TRBV11-2 and TRBJ1-6, with D hard to call. From germline, CDR1 is SGHAT and CDR2 FQNNGV. This CDR3 is 14 amino acids long. V lost 4 bases, J lost 10 bases, and 14 bases lay in between. CDR3 sequence: CASSSRPDLSPLHF. The DNA for the CDR3 is TGTGCCAGCAGCTCCCGACCCGACTTATCACCCCTCCACTTT.

V usage is TRBV6-5 and J usage is TRBJ1-1; D is unresolved. The CDR3 is 13 amino acids. Germline values: CDR1 MNHEY, CDR2 SVGAGI. V shed 4 bases and J shed 1 base, with 7 bases lying between them. The CDR3 DNA is TGTGCCAGCAGTTCTCCAGGGAACACTGAAGCTTTCTTT. Amino acids: CASSSPGNTEAFF.

This CDR3 reads CASSSLTTGGSNEQYF. For the CDR3, the DNA is TGTGCCAGCAGTTCCCTAACTACAGGGGGCTCTAACGAGCAGTACTTC. The V gene is TRBV27, the J gene TRBJ2-7, with 9 bases aligning to TRBD1. The length of the CDR3 is 16 residues. CDR1 and CDR2 from the germline V gene are MNHEY and SMNVEV (reference sequence). The J segment lost 5 bases and the V segment lost 4 bases, leaving 12 bases of the junction unmatched.

The J gene is TRBJ1-2, the V gene TRBV9, with TRBD1 identical over 8 bases. Trimming removed 0 bases from V and 12 bases from J; junction bases left unmatched: 10. Germline V gene data show CDR1 as SGDLS and CDR2 as YYNGEE. There are 14 residues in the CDR3. The CDR3 DNA reads as TGTGCCAGCAGCGTAGCTATTGGACAGGGTGGTCACACCTTC. Translated, it gives CASSVAIGQGGHTF.

The CDR3 region is CASSFTAGELFF. As DNA, the CDR3 is TGTGCCAGCAGCTTTACAGCTGGGGAGCTGTTTTTT. The chain is built from TRBV7-9 and TRBJ2-2; D is ambiguous. Deletions cut 3 bases from V and 8 bases from J, with 7 bases between. Germline V CDR1 and CDR2: SEHNR, FQNEAQ (reference sequence). The CDR3 spans 12 residues. The variable domain in full, completed from reference TRBV7-9 and TRBJ2-2, reads DTGVSQNPRHKITKRGQNVTFRCDPISEHNRLYWYRQTLGQGPEFLTYFQNEAQLEKSRLLSDRFSAERPKGSFSTLEIQRTEQGDSAMYLCASSFTAGELFFGEGSRLTVL.

The chain combines TRBV5-1 with TRBJ1-1, with a possible D match to TRBD1 (5 bases). V lost 4 bases, J lost 6 bases, and 10 bases lay in between. The CDR3 is 12 residues long. Germline V gene sequence: CDR1 SGHRS, CDR2 YFSETQ. CDR3 protein: CASSLETAEAFF. CDR3 DNA: TGCGCCAGCAGCCTGGAGACAGCTGAAGCTTTCTTT.

This chain uses TRBV10-3 with TRBJ2-2; 9 nucleotides match TRBD2. J lost 5 bases, V lost 0 bases, and 4 bases had no gene match. This CDR3 has 16 residues. Germline assignment: CDR1 ENHRY and CDR2 SYGVKD. As DNA, the CDR3 is TGTGCCATCAGTGAGTCTGCGGGGGGGATAACCGGGGAGCTGTTTTTT. Protein product: CAISESAGGITGELFF.

The V gene is TRBV27, the J gene TRBJ2-7; 9 bases align to TRBD2. The germline CDR1 and CDR2 sequences are MNHEY and SMNVEV (reference sequence). The CDR3 runs to 13 residues. The ends lost 8 bases at V and 0 bases at J; junction bases unmatched: 2. CDR3 DNA: TGTGCCAGCCGGACTAGCGCCTCCTACGAGCAGTACTTC. Translating gives CASRTSASYEQYF.

This sequence joins TRBV25-1 and TRBJ1-2; D gene unclear. This CDR3 spans 13 amino acids. CDR1 is MGHDK and CDR2 is SYGVNS in the germline V gene. The V end was cut by 0 bases, the J end by 7 bases, with 9 bases between. CDR3 loop: CASSEYRGFGYTF. Here the CDR3 DNA reads TGTGCCAGCAGTGAATATCGGGGTTTTGGCTACACCTTC.

This clone is deemed medium-sized. V and J are TRBV4-3 and TRBJ2-7, with TRBD1 matching over 7 bases. The CDR3 has 15 residues. Germline CDR1 is LGHNA and CDR2 is YSLEER. V shed 0 bases and J 2 bases; nucleotides not matched to a gene: 4. CDR3 loop: CASSQDPQGAYEQYF. The CDR3 DNA reads TGCGCCAGCAGCCAAGATCCGCAGGGGGCCTACGAGCAGTACTTC.